The entry below gives a single T cell receptor beta chain sequence along with its context. This sample was taken from a study of blood T cell repertoires in COVID-19. As for the study in general: Sites in the United States, Italy and Spain provided acute and convalescent COVID-19 samples. The analysed material was cDNA or gDNA that came from T cells, B-cell-depleted T cells, or PBMCs.

Authors' analysis steps: Nucleated cell counts were estimated from reference gene primer amplification. Libraries were prepared by immunoSEQ multiplex PCR; TCRdb keeps only in-frame clonotypes and omits some of them. Clone size and the V and J calls come from that table; the DNA yielded D and trimming. The sample records approximately 230,000 clones, approximately 86% being singletons. Sequencing input: peripheral blood. The TCR originated in a man older than 75 with acute or convalescent COVID-19.

The CDR3 region has the DNA TGTGCCACCAGTGATGGAACCCGGGGGAATCAGCCCCAGCATTTT. This sequence encodes CATSDGTRGNQPQHF. V and J are TRBV24-1 and TRBJ1-5, with D perhaps TRBD1 (5 bases). From germline, CDR1 is KGHDR and CDR2 SFDVKD. Trimming pared 3 bases from V and 4 bases from J, leaving 12 bases between. The CDR3 has 15 amino acids.